This record covers a single T cell receptor beta chain. These data originate in a study of Graves' ophthalmopathy and Graves' hyperthyroidism. RNA transcripts served as template for amplifying TCR beta CDR3 sequences. HTBI-primed first-round RT-PCR preceded second-round multiplex PCR. TCRdb re-derived calls from the multiplex PCR reads in MiXCR, one entry per CDR3 protein. Of 400,000 to 450,000 distinct CDR3 sequences in the sample, approximately 21% were seen once. This CDR3 region has 18 residues. The germline gives CDR1 LGHNA, CDR2 YSLEER. V lost 0 bases, J lost 7 bases, and 10 bases stayed unmatched. Researchers turned away patients with other autoimmune diseases, uncontrolled infections, pregnancy or lactation.

Sequenced sample: peripheral blood. This chain joins TRBV4-3 and TRBJ2-2; TRBD2 matches at 11 bases. The origin of this receptor is a woman younger than 35 with stable Graves' hyperthyroidism. The CDR3 loop is CASSQDRPLAGEGGELFF. In DNA, the CDR3 is TGCGCCAGCAGCCAAGATCGTCCACTAGCGGGGGAGGGCGGGGAGCTGTTTTTT.